A selection of T cell receptor beta chains follows, all from one sample in a study of CXCR3-negative and CXCR3-positive naive CD8 T cells. TCRdb re-called the 5' RACE reads and shows each CDR3 protein once, DNA omitted. The sample's table shows more than 65,000 distinct CDR3 sequences. Sequenced material: naive CXCR3- CD8+ T cells from blood. The receptors derive from a human donor in good health. Some clones in this sample may be carry-over from other donors' samples. Each CDR3 is given with its conserved first and last residue. Clone size appears in some rows only: once, few, many, or a class for an expanded clone.

length: 14; size: medium-sized; J: TRBJ1-2; V: TRBV20-1; CDR3: CSARTGDSGGGYTF
length: 15; size: .; J: TRBJ2-1; V: TRBV28; CDR3: CASSLSGSSYNEQFF
length: 15; size: .; J: TRBJ1-5; V: TRBV9; CDR3: CASSVGRDSNQPQHF
length: 11; size: .; J: TRBJ2-7; V: TRBV29-1; CDR3: CSGGGSYEQYF
length: 14; size: medium-sized; J: TRBJ1-2; V: TRBV11-2; CDR3: CASSLEDLNYGYTF
length: 16; size: .; J: TRBJ2-1; V: TRBV29-1; CDR3: CSVGGIGQYLYNEQFF
length: 15; size: .; J: TRBJ1-1; V: TRBV7-9; CDR3: CASSLMQGSDTEAFF
length: 14; size: .; J: TRBJ2-5; V: TRBV28; CDR3: CASSLEVSQETQYF
length: 14; size: .; J: TRBJ2-2; V: TRBV7-8; CDR3: CASSLLLGTGELFF
length: 18; size: .; J: TRBJ1-1; V: TRBV29-1; CDR3: CSVEASSFRGQPNTEAFF